Below are 31 T cell receptor beta chains sequenced from a single sample in a study of blood T cell repertoires in COVID-19. Sequencing used immunoSEQ multiplex PCR; TCRdb keeps in-frame clones, though not all of them. This sample yields over 80,000 clones, of which roughly 78% are seen a single time; about a sixth belongs to the top ten. The sequenced sample consisted of peripheral blood. The receptors shown here come from a woman at least 80 years old with active or convalescent COVID-19.

The V gene is TRBV29-1, the J gene TRBJ1-3; 8 nucleotides match TRBD1. The CDR3 has 14 amino acids. V lost 6 bases to trimming and J lost 9 bases; unmatched junction nucleotides: 13. Germline lookup yields CDR1 SQVTM and CDR2 ANQGSEA. The CDR3 spells CSVKKDRARSTIYF. The CDR3, as DNA: TGCAGCGTAAAAAAGGACAGGGCCCGGAGCACCATATATTTT.

The J gene is TRBJ2-7, the V gene TRBV28, with 7 bases that match TRBD1. V lost 5 bases and J lost 5; bases outside the gene matches: 9. Germline assignment: CDR1 MDHEN and CDR2 SYDVKM. This CDR3 region has 14 residues. CDR3 bases: TGTGCCAGCAGTCCCGACAGGGTACGAGACGAGCAGTACTTC. Residues: CASSPDRVRDEQYF.

This chain joins TRBV6-2 or TRBV6-3 and TRBJ1-2, with 10 bases that match TRBD1. Germline CDR1 and CDR2: MNHEY and SVGEGT. J lost 6 bases, V lost 5 bases, and 6 bases had no gene match. The CDR3 sequence is 14 residues long. The CDR3 DNA is TGTGCCAGCAGTAAGACAGGGGGCTACGATGGCTACACCTTC. Translating it yields CASSKTGGYDGYTF.

This clone was seen only once. This chain links TRBV5-1 with TRBJ2-3; 11 nucleotides line up with TRBD2. The germline CDR1 and CDR2 sequences are SGHRS and YFSETQ. V dropped 4 bases and J dropped 5; count of bases not matched to a gene: 3. The CDR3 consists of 14 residues. The CDR3 DNA follows: TGCGCCAGCAGCACTGGACTAGCGGGAGATACGCAGTATTTT. Residues: CASSTGLAGDTQYF.

This clone was counted between two and nine times. V usage is TRBV30 and J usage is TRBJ1-4, with D maybe TRBD1 (5 bases). Trimming pared 0 bases from V and 4 bases from J, leaving 21 bases between. This CDR3 is 18 amino acids long. Germline-derived CDR1 and CDR2 are GTSNPN and SVGIG (reference sequence). Here the CDR3 reads CAWSVPTVWRDGNEKLFF. The CDR3 DNA is TGTGCCTGGAGTGTACCGACCGTTTGGCGGGACGGTAATGAAAAACTGTTTTTT.

J is TRBJ2-4 and V is TRBV4-1; TRBD1 might be the D (5 bases). Germline V gene data show CDR1 as MGHRA and CDR2 as YSYEKL. This CDR3 has 15 amino acids. V was trimmed by 3 bases and J by 0 bases, leaving 9 bases between them. CDR3 in amino acids: CASSHPGIAKNIQYF. CDR3 nucleotide sequence: TGCGCCAGCAGCCACCCAGGGATAGCCAAAAACATTCAGTACTTC.

The chain employs TRBV7-2 and TRBJ1-4, with D unclear. CDR1 SGHTA and CDR2 FQGNSA come from the germline V gene. The CDR3 runs to 15 residues. With 7 bases removed from V and 3 bases from J, the gap between germline ends came to 15 bases. The CDR3 nucleotides are TGTGCCAGCAACTCTGACCGGGATCCTAATGAAAAACTGTTTTTT. This codes for CASNSDRDPNEKLFF.

The chain employs TRBV5-6 and TRBJ1-2; D possibly corresponds to TRBD1 (6 bases). V was shortened by 4 bases and J by 6 bases, with 25 bases between the two germline ends. Germline CDR1 is SGHDT and CDR2 is YYEEEE. The CDR3 length is 17 residues. The CDR3 DNA sequence: TGTGCCAGCAGCACGCGAATGTTGCAGGGGAAGGACGATGGCTACACCTTC. Protein product: CASSTRMLQGKDDGYTF.

The V call is TRBV13, the J call TRBJ2-5; 7 bases fit TRBD2. Germline CDR1 is PRHDT and CDR2 is FYEKMQ (reference sequence). The trim removed 5 bases at V and 2 bases at J, leaving 5 bases unmatched. This CDR3 is built from 14 residues. In DNA form, the CDR3 reads TGTGCCAGCAGCCTCGGGACTATACAAGAGACCCAGTACTTC. This encodes CASSLGTIQETQYF.

The J gene is TRBJ2-5, the V gene TRBV5-1; 9 bases are shared with TRBD1. The CDR3 is made up of 14 amino acids. J gave up 5 bases and V 6 bases, and 8 bases lay outside the gene matches. The germline V gene has CDR1 SGHRS and CDR2 YFSETQ. The DNA for the CDR3 is TGCGCCAGCACCACAGGGGGCGCGGGGGAGACCCAGTACTTC. It specifies CASTTGGAGETQYF.

This clone has only a few counts. This chain joins TRBV28 and TRBJ2-5; TRBD2 is a possible D gene (5 bases). The CDR3 runs 10 residues. The ends were cut back, 9 bases at V and 6 bases at J, with 8 bases in the middle. Germline loops: CDR1 MDHEN, CDR2 SYDVKM. CDR3 DNA sequence: TGTGCCAGTAGAGGGAAGACCCAGTACTTC. The encoded protein is CASRGKTQYF.

The V call is TRBV6-5, the J call TRBJ1-4, with D unclear. The CDR3 has 12 residues. The germline V and J ends were trimmed by 6 bases and 4 bases, with 6 bases remaining between them. Germline V lookup: CDR1 MNHEY, CDR2 SVGAGI. The CDR3: CASRRVNEKLFF. The CDR3 coding sequence is TGTGCCAGCAGGAGGGTTAATGAAAAACTGTTTTTT.

V and J are TRBV12-3 or TRBV12-4 and TRBJ1-2; the match to TRBD1 covers 7 bases. V shed 6 bases, J shed 2 bases, and the junction held 3 bases outside the gene matches. The length of the CDR3 is 13 residues. For the CDR3, the DNA is TGTGCCAGCAGCCTACAGGGGAACTATGGCTACACCTTC. The encoded protein is CASSLQGNYGYTF.

This clone was observed once. The V call is TRBV7-9, the J call TRBJ2-7, with D perhaps TRBD1 (7 bases). The V and J ends lost 5 bases and 7 bases respectively, with 15 bases between them. The CDR3 is made up of 13 amino acids. Per germline, CDR1 SEHNR and CDR2 FQNEAQ (reference sequence). CDR3 DNA: TGTGCCAGCAGCGGAGGGGGACAGCGAGAGCAGTACTTC. It specifies CASSGGGQREQYF.

The V call is TRBV5-1, the J call TRBJ2-1, with D unresolved. Trimming stripped 1 base from V and 7 bases from J, with 12 bases between. Germline loops: CDR1 SGHRS, CDR2 YFSETQ. The CDR3 contains 14 residues. The chain's CDR3 is CASSLISQWNEQFF. The CDR3 nucleotides read TGCGCCAGCAGCTTGATCAGTCAGTGGAATGAGCAGTTCTTC.

The V and J genes are TRBV18 and TRBJ1-2, with D possibly being TRBD1 (6 bases). V was cut by 1 base and J by 6 bases, with 9 bases left in between. Germline CDR1 and CDR2: KGHSH and LQKENI. The CDR3 has 13 amino acids. The CDR3 sequence: CASSPRQVDGYTF. Here the CDR3 DNA reads TGTGCCAGCTCACCACGACAGGTAGATGGCTACACCTTC. Filled out from reference TRBV18 and TRBJ1-2, the complete variable domain reads NAGVMQNPRHLVRRRGQEARLRCSPMKGHSHVYWYRQLPEEGLKFMVYLQKENIIDESGMPKERFSAEFPKEGPSILRIQQVVRGDSAAYFCASSPRQVDGYTFGSGTRLTVV.

The J gene is TRBJ2-3, the V gene TRBV6-2 or TRBV6-3; weak D call: TRBD1 (5 bases). V lost 5 bases, J lost 4 bases, and 19 bases lay in between. CDR3 length equals 16 residues. Germline loops: CDR1 MNHEY, CDR2 SVGEGT. CDR3 loop: CASSHPLQGGADTQYF. The CDR3 DNA is TGTGCCAGCAGTCACCCCCTGCAGGGTGGGGCAGATACGCAGTATTTT.

CDR3 coding DNA: TGTGCCAGCAGTTCAGGGGCGACTGAAGCTTTCTTT. Protein product: CASSSGATEAFF. This chain connects TRBV2 to TRBJ1-1, with TRBD1 as a possible D gene (6 bases). Germline assignment: CDR1 SNHLY and CDR2 FYNNEI. The CDR3 is 12 amino acids. V dropped 5 bases and J dropped 5 bases, with 9 bases sitting between them.

V and J are TRBV27 and TRBJ1-1, with a possible D match to TRBD1 (6 bases). V was cut by 4 bases and J by 5 bases, with 17 bases left in between. The CDR3 totals 15 residues. CDR1 is MNHEY, CDR2 SMNVEV, per germline (reference sequence). CDR3 bases: TGTGCCAGCAGTTCCGTGGGGGGGGCGAGGACTGAAGCTTTCTTT. Translated, it gives CASSSVGGARTEAFF.

The chain carries TRBV27 and TRBJ2-7; TRBD2 aligns across 12 bases. V lost 5 bases and J lost 4; bases outside the gene matches: 6. CDR1 and CDR2 from the germline V gene are MNHEY and SMNVEV (reference sequence). The CDR3 is made up of 15 amino acids. This CDR3 is CASSVGLAGGYEQYF. DNA for the CDR3: TGTGCCAGCAGTGTGGGACTAGCGGGTGGGTACGAGCAGTACTTC.

This clone was counted only a few times. The rearrangement links TRBV2 to TRBJ1-1, with TRBD1 identical over 7 bases. The trim removed 4 bases at V and 2 bases at J, leaving 1 base unmatched. The CDR3 length is 13 residues. Germline CDR1 reads SNHLY; CDR2 reads FYNNEI. CDR3 DNA: TGTGCCAGCAGTGGACAGGGTAACACTGAAGCTTTCTTT. Encoded protein: CASSGQGNTEAFF.

V usage is TRBV18 and J usage is TRBJ2-3; tentatively, D is TRBD1 (6 bases). Germline V gives CDR1 KGHSH, CDR2 LQKENI. The V gene lost 3 bases and the J gene lost 11 bases, with 12 bases spanning the gap. This CDR3 is 12 amino acids long. The CDR3 protein is CASSPTQGWQYF. CDR3 nucleotide sequence: TGTGCCAGCTCACCGACACAGGGTTGGCAGTATTTT.

The V call is TRBV7-7, the J call TRBJ2-3, with D tentatively TRBD1 (6 bases). CDR3 length: 13 residues. The germline V and J ends were trimmed by 4 bases and 3 bases, with 8 bases remaining between them. Per germline, CDR1 SSHAT and CDR2 FNYEAQ (reference sequence). The CDR3 sequence: CASSSGTTDTQYF. Written as DNA, the CDR3 is TGTGCCAGCAGCTCGGGGACAACAGATACGCAGTATTTT.

The genes are TRBV11-2 and TRBJ2-1; 10 bases line up with TRBD2. This CDR3 comprises 15 residues. With V trimmed by 5 bases and J by 6 bases, 7 bases remained unmatched. Germline V gene lookup returns CDR1 SGHAT and CDR2 FQNNGV. CDR3 loop: CASSLSGRRGNEQFF. In DNA, the CDR3 is TGTGCCAGCAGCCTTAGCGGGAGGAGAGGCAATGAGCAGTTCTTC.

The rearrangement uses TRBV7-6 and TRBJ2-5, with 9 bases fitting TRBD2. This CDR3 has 15 amino acids. V lost 1 base and J lost 1; bases outside the gene matches: 1. The germline V gene has CDR1 SGHVS and CDR2 FNYEAQ. Written as DNA, the CDR3 is TGTGCCAGCAGCTTAGGGCGGGGGGGCCAAGAGACCCAGTACTTC. Translating gives CASSLGRGGQETQYF.

V and J are TRBV5-1 and TRBJ2-1; no definite D call. CDR3 length equals 14 residues. Trimming took off 0 bases at V and 5 bases at J, with 9 bases between the two ends. Germline assignment: CDR1 SGHRS and CDR2 YFSETQ. The CDR3 protein is CASSLDSRDNEQFF. The CDR3 nucleotides read TGCGCCAGCAGCTTGGACTCACGGGACAATGAGCAGTTCTTC.

The J gene is TRBJ2-1, the V gene TRBV9, with 7 bases aligning to TRBD2. The CDR3 covers 16 residues. The germline V gene has CDR1 SGDLS and CDR2 YYNGEE. Trimming cost V 0 bases and J 4 bases; bases outside gene matches: 7. CDR3 sequence: CASSVGGRALYNEQFF. For the CDR3, the DNA is TGTGCCAGCAGCGTAGGAGGGAGGGCCCTATACAATGAGCAGTTCTTC.

The chain has TRBV7-2 and TRBJ2-3; 8 bases are a match to TRBD2. Germline V lookup: CDR1 SGHTA, CDR2 FQGNSA. V was pared by 8 bases and J by 0 bases, with 4 bases of the junction left unmatched. The CDR3 runs 14 residues. The CDR3 sequence: CASRSGTSTDTQYF. The CDR3 DNA follows: TGTGCCAGCCGTAGCGGGACTAGCACAGATACGCAGTATTTT. Drawing the rest from reference TRBV7-2 and TRBJ2-3, the complete variable domain is GAGVSQSPSNKVTEKGKDVELRCDPISGHTALYWYRQSLGQGLEFLIYFQGNSAPDKSGLPSDRFSAERTGGSVSTLTIQRTQQEDSAVYLCASRSGTSTDTQYFGPGTRLTVL.

The chain is built from TRBV29-1 and TRBJ2-1; the match to TRBD1 covers 9 bases. The CDR3 totals 12 residues. The germline V gene has CDR1 SQVTM and CDR2 ANQGSEA. The ends lost 7 bases at V and 5 bases at J; junction bases unmatched: 3. In DNA form, the CDR3 reads TGCAGCGCCGGGACAGGGAACAATGAGCAGTTCTTC. Its protein product is CSAGTGNNEQFF.

The V gene is TRBV27, the J gene TRBJ2-5, with 12 nucleotides matching TRBD2. The CDR3 totals 19 residues. Germline CDR1 and CDR2: MNHEY and SMNVEV (reference sequence). The V gene end was trimmed by 2 bases and the J gene end by 4 bases; junction bases not matched to a gene: 14. CDR3 coding DNA: TGTGCCAGCAGTTTACCCGGCCCCCGACTAGCGGGAGTCCTAGAGACCCAGTACTTC. It codes for CASSLPGPRLAGVLETQYF.

In its sample, this clone was seen a few times. This sequence joins TRBV5-5 and TRBJ1-3, with a weak D call TRBD1 (6 bases). Trimming pared 4 bases from V and 0 bases from J, leaving 14 bases between. Germline V CDR1 and CDR2: SGHKS, YYEKEE (reference sequence). This CDR3 is 16 amino acids long. The CDR3 DNA follows: TGTGCCAGCAGCGACTACAGGGCCCGCTCTGGAAACACCATATATTTT. It encodes CASSDYRARSGNTIYF.